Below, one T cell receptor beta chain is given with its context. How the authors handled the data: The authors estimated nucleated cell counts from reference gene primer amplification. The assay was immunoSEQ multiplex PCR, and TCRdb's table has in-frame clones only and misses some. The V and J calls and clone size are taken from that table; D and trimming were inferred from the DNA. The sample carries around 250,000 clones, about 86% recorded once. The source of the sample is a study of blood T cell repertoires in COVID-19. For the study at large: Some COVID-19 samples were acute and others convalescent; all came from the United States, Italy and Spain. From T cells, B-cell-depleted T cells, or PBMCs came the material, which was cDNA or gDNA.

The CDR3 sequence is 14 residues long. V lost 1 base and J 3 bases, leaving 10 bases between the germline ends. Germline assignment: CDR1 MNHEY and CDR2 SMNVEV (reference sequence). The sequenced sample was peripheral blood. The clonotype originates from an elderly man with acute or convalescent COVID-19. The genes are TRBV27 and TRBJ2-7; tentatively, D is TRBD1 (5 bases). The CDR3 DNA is TGTGCCAGCAGTTTATGGGCAGGGTACTACGAGCAGTACTTC. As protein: CASSLWAGYYEQYF.